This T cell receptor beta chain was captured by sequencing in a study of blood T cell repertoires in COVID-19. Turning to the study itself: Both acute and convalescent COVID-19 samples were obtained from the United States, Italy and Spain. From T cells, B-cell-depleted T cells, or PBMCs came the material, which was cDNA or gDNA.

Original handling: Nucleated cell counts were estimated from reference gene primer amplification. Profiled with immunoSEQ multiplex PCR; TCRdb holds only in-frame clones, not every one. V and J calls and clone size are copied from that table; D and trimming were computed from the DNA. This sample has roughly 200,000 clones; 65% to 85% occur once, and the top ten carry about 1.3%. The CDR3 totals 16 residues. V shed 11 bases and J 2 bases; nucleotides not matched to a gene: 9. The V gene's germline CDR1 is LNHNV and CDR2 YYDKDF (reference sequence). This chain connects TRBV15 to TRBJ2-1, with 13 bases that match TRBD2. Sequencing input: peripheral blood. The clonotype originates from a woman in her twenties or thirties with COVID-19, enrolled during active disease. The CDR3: CASKSGTSGTYNEQFF. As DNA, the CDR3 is TGTGCCTCGAAGTCCGGGACTAGCGGGACCTACAATGAGCAGTTCTTC.